The 18 T cell receptor beta chains below were found in one sample sequenced in a study of blood T cell repertoires in COVID-19. Sequencing was performed with immunoSEQ multiplex PCR; in TCRdb, only in-frame clones are kept and a portion is missing. The profile shows under 250,000 clones, less than 85% of them singletons. Sequenced material: PBMCs or T cells enriched from blood (not recorded which). The receptor set was obtained from a man aged 60 to 75 who had recovered from COVID-19.

V is TRBV5-1 and J is TRBJ1-4; perhaps TRBD1 as D (6 bases). CDR1 SGHRS and CDR2 YFSETQ come from the germline V gene. The V gene lost 1 base and the J gene lost 7 bases, with 11 bases spanning the gap. This CDR3 spans 14 amino acids. For the CDR3, the DNA is TGCGCCAGCAGCTTGACAGGGTCCATTGAAAAACTGTTTTTT. Translating gives CASSLTGSIEKLFF.

With regard to this clone: Distinct nucleotide sequences in the sample also encode this CDR3. The chain joins TRBV6-5 to TRBJ1-1; 9 bases match TRBD1. The CDR3 contains 13 residues. Looked up from germline, CDR1 is MNHEY and CDR2 is SVGAGI. Unmatched junction bases numbered 3, after V lost 6 bases and J lost 4 bases. The CDR3 DNA is TGTGCCAGCAGGACAGGGGGTGGCACTGAAGCTTTCTTT. Translated, it gives CASRTGGGTEAFF.

This rearrangement joins TRBV10-3 to TRBJ2-3, with TRBD1 as a possible D gene (6 bases). The CDR3 is made up of 15 amino acids. V lost 7 bases and J 2 bases, leaving 16 bases between the germline ends. CDR1 and CDR2 from the germline V gene are ENHRY and SYGVKD. As DNA, the CDR3 is TGTGCCATCACCCAGGGGCTGGATCCCACAGATACGCAGTATTTT. It yields the protein CAITQGLDPTDTQYF.

This clone was counted a single time. The chain links TRBV14 to TRBJ2-3, with 8 bases matching TRBD2. Germline CDR1 reads SGHDN; CDR2 reads FVKESK. V dropped 2 bases and J dropped 3; count of bases not matched to a gene: 7. The CDR3 sequence is 16 residues long. The CDR3 DNA follows: TGTGCCAGCAGCCAACTCTGGGCGGGGGGTACAGATACGCAGTATTTT. This sequence encodes CASSQLWAGGTDTQYF.

Concerning this clone itself: Other DNA sequences in the sample encode the same CDR3. The chain employs TRBV11-2 and TRBJ1-2, with D hard to call. The germline V gene has CDR1 SGHAT and CDR2 FQNNGV. Deletions cut 1 base from V and 2 bases from J, with 5 bases between. The length of the CDR3 is 13 residues. CDR3 protein: CASSLGANYGYTF. CDR3 DNA: TGTGCCAGCAGCTTAGGGGCGAACTATGGCTACACCTTC.

The CDR3 DNA reads TGTGCCATCAGTGACGTCGGGACAGGTCTTATCGGGGCCAACGTCCTGACTTTC. Amino acids: CAISDVGTGLIGANVLTF. The chain recombines TRBV10-3 with TRBJ2-6, with 8 bases matching TRBD1. V shed 3 bases and J 4 bases; nucleotides not matched to a gene: 11. The germline CDR1 and CDR2 sequences are ENHRY and SYGVKD. This CDR3 has 18 residues.

This clone has a handful of counts. V is TRBV18 and J is TRBJ1-3; 8 bases line up with TRBD1. This CDR3 spans 16 amino acids. Trimming removed 3 bases from V and 2 bases from J; junction bases left unmatched: 6. Germline assignment: CDR1 KGHSH and CDR2 LQKENI. This chain's CDR3 is CASSPRTGIAGNTIYF. The CDR3, as DNA: TGTGCCAGCTCACCCCGGACAGGGATTGCTGGAAACACCATATATTTT.

The gene calls are TRBV19 and TRBJ1-5, with D maybe TRBD1 (6 bases). V was trimmed by 7 bases and J by 5 bases, leaving 18 bases between them. Per germline, CDR1 LNHDA and CDR2 SQIVND (reference sequence). This CDR3 spans 15 amino acids. The CDR3 DNA is TGTGCCAGTACCATGGGGGCACAGAGGGATCAGCCCCAGCATTTT. Protein: CASTMGAQRDQPQHF. The whole variable domain, remainder taken from reference TRBV19 and TRBJ1-5, is DGGITQSPKYLFRKEGQNVTLSCEQNLNHDAMYWYRQDPGQGLRLIYYSQIVNDFQKGDIAEGYSVSREKKESFPLTVTSAQKNPTAFYLCASTMGAQRDQPQHFGDGTRLSIL.

The chain links TRBV19 to TRBJ1-2; 8 bases are shared with TRBD1. The CDR3 loop spans 14 amino acids. Germline CDR1 is LNHDA and CDR2 is SQIVND (reference sequence). The junction had 5 bases not matched to a gene; V was cut back by 5 bases and J by 3 bases. The CDR3 DNA is TGTGCCAGTAGTTCGGACAGGGCCGACTATGGCTACACCTTC. Amino acids: CASSSDRADYGYTF.

The V gene is TRBV11-2, the J gene TRBJ1-4; 7 positions agree with TRBD1. CDR1 and CDR2 (germline): SGHAT, FQNNGV. The CDR3 spans 15 residues. V was clipped by 5 bases and J by 3 bases; unmatched bases: 6. CDR3 in DNA: TGTGCCAGCAGCGCACAACAGGGGTCTAATGAAAAACTGTTTTTT. Translation gives CASSAQQGSNEKLFF.

J is TRBJ1-5 and V is TRBV29-1; 8 bases fit TRBD1. Germline V gives CDR1 SQVTM, CDR2 ANQGSEA. J was trimmed by 9 bases and V by 6 bases; bases with no gene match: 10. The CDR3 has 13 residues. In nucleotides, the CDR3 is TGCAGCGTCGGTCAGGGGGCGCGTCGGCCCCAGCATTTT. Its translation is CSVGQGARRPQHF.

This chain links TRBV7-9 with TRBJ1-4; the D gene is possibly TRBD1 (6 bases). Germline CDR1 is SEHNR and CDR2 is FQNEAQ (reference sequence). The ends were cut back, 2 bases at V and 5 bases at J, with 12 bases in the middle. The length of the CDR3 is 15 residues. The CDR3 loop is CASSLPTGRNEKLFF. The CDR3 coding sequence is TGTGCCAGCAGCTTACCGACAGGAAGAAATGAAAAACTGTTTTTT. The whole variable domain, filled in from reference TRBV7-9 and TRBJ1-4, reads DTGVSQNPRHKITKRGQNVTFRCDPISEHNRLYWYRQTLGQGPEFLTYFQNEAQLEKSRLLSDRFSAERPKGSFSTLEIQRTEQGDSAMYLCASSLPTGRNEKLFFGSGTQLSVL.

The table lists this clone with a count of one. This chain uses TRBV7-9 with TRBJ1-3; the match to TRBD1 covers 7 bases. Per germline, CDR1 SEHNR and CDR2 FQNEAQ (reference sequence). This CDR3 comprises 16 residues. V was clipped by 6 bases and J by 4 bases; unmatched bases: 12. For the CDR3, the DNA is TGTGCCAGCAGTTCCCTGGAGGGGGCTTTAGGAAACACCATATATTTT. This sequence encodes CASSSLEGALGNTIYF.

The V gene is TRBV6-2 or TRBV6-3, the J gene TRBJ2-3; 7 positions match TRBD2. Trimming removed 6 bases from V and 6 bases from J; junction bases left unmatched: 9. Germline V gives CDR1 MNHEY, CDR2 SVGEGT. This CDR3 contains 14 residues. This CDR3 reads CASSPSASGDTQYF. The CDR3 coding sequence is TGTGCCAGCAGCCCCTCTGCTAGCGGTGATACGCAGTATTTT.

The V call is TRBV5-5, the J call TRBJ1-6; tentative D call: TRBD1 (6 bases). The V gene lost 1 base and the J gene lost 10 bases, with 12 bases spanning the gap. The germline gives CDR1 SGHKS, CDR2 YYEKEE (reference sequence). This CDR3 is 14 amino acids long. The CDR3 spells CASSLQGWESPLHF. CDR3 nucleotides: TGTGCCAGCAGCTTGCAGGGGTGGGAATCACCCCTCCACTTT. Drawing the rest from reference TRBV5-5 and TRBJ1-6, the complete variable domain is DAGVTQSPTHLIKTRGQQVTLRCSPISGHKSVSWYQQVLGQGPQFIFQYYEKEERGRGNFPDRFSARQFPNYSSELNVNALLLGDSALYLCASSLQGWESPLHFGNGTRLTVT.

This clone appeared once. This chain joins TRBV12-3 or TRBV12-4 and TRBJ2-1, with unresolved D. The CDR3 totals 13 residues. V was clipped by 5 bases and J by 5 bases, with 10 bases between them. The CDR3 sequence is CASSRDWDNEQFF. CDR3 in DNA: TGTGCCAGCAGTCGTGACTGGGACAATGAGCAGTTCTTC.

This clone was seen a few times. The CDR3 region is CASSPSEDRSEAFF. Here the CDR3 DNA reads TGTGCCAGCAGCCCAAGCGAGGATCGCTCTGAAGCTTTCTTT. This rearrangement joins TRBV7-2 to TRBJ1-1; D is uncertain. CDR1 is SGHTA and CDR2 is FQGNSA in the germline V gene. The CDR3 has 14 residues. V gave up 5 bases and J gave up 6 bases, with 16 bases separating them.

This chain connects TRBV6-5 to TRBJ1-5; TRBD1 aligns across 8 bases. There are 14 residues in the CDR3. Looked up from germline, CDR1 is MNHEY and CDR2 is SVGAGI. Trimming cost V 7 bases and J 2 bases; bases outside gene matches: 4. This CDR3 reads CASKMTGGNQPQHF. The CDR3 DNA reads TGTGCCAGCAAAATGACAGGGGGCAATCAGCCCCAGCATTTT.